This is a list of T cell receptor beta chains from one sample in a study of blood T cell repertoires in COVID-19. The method was immunoSEQ multiplex PCR; TCRdb's version includes in-frame clones alone and lacks a portion of them. The sample contains fewer than 500,000 clones, 75% to 90% of which appear only once. The source material was PBMCs or T cells enriched from blood (not recorded which). These TCRs come from a man under 40 who had recovered from COVID-19. CDR3s include the opening cysteine and the closing phenylalanine or tryptophan. The D gene is left open where the match is weak. Only some rows state a clone size, as once, few, many or a class for expanded clones.

clone size	D gene	J gene	V gene	CDR3 protein	CDR3 DNA
NA	NA	TRBJ1-3	TRBV19	CASGTQGNTIYF	TGTGCCAGCGGGACACAGGGAAACACCATATATTTT
NA	TRBD1	TRBJ1-1	TRBV11-2	CASSFTGVRTEAFF	TGTGCCAGCAGCTTTACAGGGGTGAGAACTGAAGCTTTCTTT
NA	TRBD1	TRBJ2-4	TRBV12-5	CASGWGQLAKNIQYF	TGTGCTAGTGGGTGGGGACAGTTAGCCAAAAACATTCAGTACTTC
few	TRBD1	TRBJ1-5	TRBV10-3	CAISEKGQGPYSNQPQHF	TGTGCCATCAGTGAGAAAGGACAGGGTCCCTATAGCAATCAGCCCCAGCATTTT
NA	NA	TRBJ2-7	TRBV27	CASSLGALIYEQYF	TGTGCCAGCAGTTTAGGGGCCCTGATCTACGAGCAGTACTTC
NA	NA	TRBJ2-7	TRBV12-3/TRBV12-4	CASSFNSYYEQYF	TGTGCCAGCAGTTTCAACAGTTATTACGAGCAGTACTTC
NA	TRBD1	TRBJ2-2	TRBV19	CASSAPGQSRVGELFF	TGTGCCAGTAGTGCCCCGGGACAGAGTCGAGTCGGGGAGCTGTTTTTT
NA	TRBD1	TRBJ2-2	TRBV28	CASSPRTGFTGELFF	TGTGCCAGCAGTCCCCGGACAGGGTTCACCGGGGAGCTGTTTTTT
NA	TRBD1	TRBJ2-7	TRBV19	CASARTGSSYEQYF	TGTGCCAGTGCTAGGACAGGAAGCTCCTACGAGCAGTACTTC
NA	NA	TRBJ2-1	TRBV5-1	CASSAIEQGAPSYNEQFF	TGCGCCAGCAGCGCAATAGAGCAAGGGGCCCCGTCCTACAATGAGCAGTTCTTC
NA	NA	TRBJ1-3	TRBV7-6	CASSLALIADSGNTIYF	TGTGCCAGCAGCTTAGCGCTTATCGCAGACTCTGGAAACACCATATATTTT
NA	NA	TRBJ1-1	TRBV18	CASSPLRELNTEAFF	TGTGCCAGCTCACCCTTGAGAGAATTGAACACTGAAGCTTTCTTT
once	TRBD2	TRBJ2-7	TRBV27	CASSPNRGLAGGSYEQYF	TGTGCCAGCAGTCCGAACAGGGGGCTAGCGGGGGGATCCTACGAGCAGTACTTC
NA	TRBD1	TRBJ1-2	TRBV30	CASRRGQGNYGYTF	TGTGCCTCACGGCGGGGACAGGGGAACTATGGCTACACCTTC
NA	NA	TRBJ2-7	TRBV5-1	CASSGALVYEQYF	TGCGCCAGCAGCGGTGCACTTGTTTACGAGCAGTACTTC
once	NA	TRBJ2-3	TRBV15	CATSRDGGGSTDTQYF	TGTGCCACCAGCAGAGATGGGGGCGGAAGCACAGATACGCAGTATTTT
NA	NA	TRBJ2-3	TRBV7-8	CASSQYTQGADTQYF	TGTGCCAGCAGCCAATACACTCAGGGCGCAGATACGCAGTATTTT
NA	NA	TRBJ2-1	TRBV9	CASSPTRTAYNEQFF	TGTGCCAGCAGCCCAACCAGGACAGCGTACAATGAGCAGTTCTTC
NA	TRBD1	TRBJ2-7	TRBV28	CASGQGMYEQYF	TGTGCCAGCGGACAGGGGATGTACGAGCAGTACTTC
NA	NA	TRBJ1-5	TRBV5-1	CASSLAGLGEPQHF	TGCGCCAGCAGCTTGGCCGGATTAGGGGAGCCCCAGCATTTT
NA	TRBD2	TRBJ2-7	TRBV19	CASSLVAGAPYEQYF	TGTGCCAGTAGTCTGGTAGCGGGAGCCCCCTACGAGCAGTACTTC
once	NA	TRBJ1-5	TRBV4-1	CASSPFLQSNQPQHF	TGCGCCAGCAGCCCCTTTCTACAGAGCAATCAGCCCCAGCATTTT
NA	TRBD1	TRBJ2-7	TRBV30	CAWRDRGGEQYF	TGTGCCTGGAGAGACAGGGGTGGCGAGCAGTACTTC
NA	NA	TRBJ2-1	TRBV9	CASSEYGLDIYNEQFF	TGTGCCAGCAGCGAATACGGACTCGACATCTACAATGAGCAGTTCTTC
NA	NA	TRBJ2-2	TRBV7-6	CASIQDGGVGTGELFF	TGTGCCAGCATCCAGGATGGAGGAGTGGGCACCGGGGAGCTGTTTTTT
once	TRBD1	TRBJ1-5	TRBV12-5	CASGLGITGGGQPQHF	TGTGCTAGTGGTTTGGGTATAACAGGGGGCGGTCAGCCCCAGCATTTT
NA	TRBD2	TRBJ2-1	TRBV25-1	CASSGLRETDEQFF	TGTGCCAGCAGTGGGTTGCGGGAGACGGATGAGCAGTTCTTC
NA	TRBD2	TRBJ2-1	TRBV27	CASSSTSGILNNEQFF	TGTGCCAGCAGTTCGACTAGCGGGATTTTGAACAATGAGCAGTTCTTC
NA	TRBD1	TRBJ2-7	TRBV6-1	CASSERLGTGPTAYEQYF	TGTGCCAGCAGTGAAAGGTTAGGGACAGGCCCGACGGCCTACGAGCAGTACTTC
NA	TRBD1	TRBJ2-7	TRBV28	CASSPLRDRVSYEQYF	TGTGCCAGCAGTCCCCTGAGGGACAGAGTCTCCTACGAGCAGTACTTC